The TCR beta chain under discussion was sequenced for a study of T cell responses to AZD1222 COVID-19 vaccine. Regarding the study as a whole: Dominant CD4 TCR responses targeted spike regions 160-218 and 743-854.

The CDR3 covers 13 residues. V lost 3 bases to trimming and J lost 5 bases, with 10 bases between them. Germline V CDR1 and CDR2: SEHNR, FQNEAQ (reference sequence). With regard to this clone: Its antigen is unknown.

Assay used: immunoSEQ multiplex PCR; TCRdb lists only in-frame clones, some missing. The sample consists of some 98,000 clones, approximately 91% of them appearing once. The receptor's source is an adult in good health. The specimen comprised peripheral blood, sampled on day 0 of AZD1222 vaccination. V gene TRBV7-9 combines with J gene TRBJ2-5; D is ambiguous. The CDR3 sequence is CASSFQAGETQYF. The CDR3 DNA is TGTGCCAGCAGCTTCCAGGCCGGGGAGACCCAGTACTTC.